This is a list of T cell receptor beta chains from one sample in a study of technical replicates of blood from several donors. Only in-frame clones appear in the TCRdb table, and some are missing; sequencing was by immunoSEQ multiplex PCR. The sample consists of 75,000 to 95,000 clones, around 90% of them appearing once. The sample taken for sequencing was T cells isolated from PBMCs. The receptor source for this set is a human donor in good health. CDR3s include the opening cysteine and the closing phenylalanine or tryptophan. A D gene is named only where the DNA matches it firmly. Clone size, where shown, is once, few, many, or a class for clones that have expanded.

CDR3	DNA	size	D	V	J
CASSYQDRIVPFF	TGTGCCAGCAGCTACCAAGACAGGATTGTTCCGTTCTTC	.	.	TRBV7-9	TRBJ2-1
CSAETGSGYTF	TGCAGCGCCGAGACAGGGAGTGGCTACACCTTC	.	TRBD1	TRBV29-1	TRBJ1-2
CASSPAGFGQPQHF	TGTGCCAGCAGCCCCGCAGGGTTTGGACAGCCCCAGCATTTT	.	.	TRBV11-2	TRBJ1-5
CASRSGQPGNQPQHF	TGTGCCAGCAGATCCGGACAGCCAGGCAATCAGCCCCAGCATTTT	.	.	TRBV6-5	TRBJ1-5
CASSSTTGDHTGELFF	TGCGCCAGCAGCTCCACGACAGGGGACCACACCGGGGAGCTGTTTTTT	.	TRBD1	TRBV5-1	TRBJ2-2
CAWSLGQGQQPQHF	TGTGCCTGGAGTCTGGGACAGGGTCAGCAGCCCCAGCATTTT	.	TRBD1	TRBV30	TRBJ1-5
CASSDGQGGYTF	TGTGCCAGCTCGGACGGTCAGGGTGGCTACACCTTC	.	.	TRBV18	TRBJ1-2
CASSTGTAGGTEAFF	TGTGCCAGCAGCACAGGGACGGCTGGCGGAACTGAAGCTTTCTTT	.	.	TRBV5-4	TRBJ1-1
CASSLGQGGGYTF	TGCGCCAGCAGTTTGGGACAGGGGGGCGGCTACACCTTC	.	TRBD1	TRBV5-1	TRBJ1-2
CASRLAGVGTQYF	TGTGCCAGCAGGTTAGCGGGAGTTGGTACGCAGTATTTT	once	TRBD2	TRBV7-8	TRBJ2-3
CASSYSGAGSNQPQHF	TGTGCCAGTAGTTACTCTGGGGCAGGAAGCAATCAGCCCCAGCATTTT	.	.	TRBV19	TRBJ1-5
CASSLNSAGKNSPLHF	TGTGCCAGCAGCTTAAACTCGGCAGGGAAAAATTCACCCCTCCACTTT	.	.	TRBV7-3	TRBJ1-6
CASKAGQSTYEQYF	TGTGCCAGTAAGGCGGGACAGAGCACCTACGAGCAGTACTTC	.	.	TRBV19	TRBJ2-7
CASSLRGGMDYEQYF	TGTGCCAGCAGCTTACGGGGGGGGATGGACTACGAGCAGTACTTC	.	TRBD2	TRBV7-3	TRBJ2-7
CSLDTYGYTF	TGCAGCTTAGATACGTATGGCTACACCTTC	.	.	TRBV20-1	TRBJ1-2
CSVSRVYNEQFF	TGCAGCGTCTCGCGGGTATACAATGAGCAGTTCTTC	.	.	TRBV29-1	TRBJ2-1
CASSLSNEQFF	TGCGCCAGCAGCCTTTCCAATGAGCAGTTCTTC	.	.	TRBV5-1	TRBJ2-1
CASSLETSGGYNEQFF	TGTGCCAGCAGCTTAGAGACTAGCGGGGGATACAATGAGCAGTTCTTC	.	TRBD2	TRBV7-9	TRBJ2-1
CASSWDRDRNEKLFF	TGTGCCAGCAGTTGGGACAGGGACCGAAATGAAAAACTGTTTTTT	.	TRBD1	TRBV6-4	TRBJ1-4
CASREILISYEQYF	TGTGCCAGCAGGGAAATATTAATATCCTACGAGCAGTACTTC	.	.	TRBV2	TRBJ2-7
CASSLEASGDKNIQYF	TGTGCCAGCAGCTTAGAGGCTAGCGGGGATAAAAACATTCAGTACTTC	.	TRBD2	TRBV7-2	TRBJ2-4
CASAYFLEDEQYF	TGTGCCAGCGCATACTTCCTTGAGGACGAGCAGTACTTC	.	.	TRBV5-6	TRBJ2-7
CASRRSTDTQYF	TGCGCCAGCAGGCGCTCCACAGATACGCAGTATTTT	once	.	TRBV5-1	TRBJ2-3